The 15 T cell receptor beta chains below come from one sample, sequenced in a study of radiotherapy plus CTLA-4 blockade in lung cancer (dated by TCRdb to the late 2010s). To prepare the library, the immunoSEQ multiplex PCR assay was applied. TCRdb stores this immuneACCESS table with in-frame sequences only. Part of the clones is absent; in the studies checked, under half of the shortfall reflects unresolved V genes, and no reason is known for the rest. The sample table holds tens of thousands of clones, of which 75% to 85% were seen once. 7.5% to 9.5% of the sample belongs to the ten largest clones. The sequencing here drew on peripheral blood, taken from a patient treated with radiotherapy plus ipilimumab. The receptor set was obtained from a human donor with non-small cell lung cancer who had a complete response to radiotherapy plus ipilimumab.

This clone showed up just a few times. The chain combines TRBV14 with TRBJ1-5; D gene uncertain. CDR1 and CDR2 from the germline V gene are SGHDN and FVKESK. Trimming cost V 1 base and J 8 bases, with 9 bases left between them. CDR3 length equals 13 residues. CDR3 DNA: TGTGCCAGCAGCCAAGGGGCATTCAAGCCCCAGCATTTT. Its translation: CASSQGAFKPQHF.

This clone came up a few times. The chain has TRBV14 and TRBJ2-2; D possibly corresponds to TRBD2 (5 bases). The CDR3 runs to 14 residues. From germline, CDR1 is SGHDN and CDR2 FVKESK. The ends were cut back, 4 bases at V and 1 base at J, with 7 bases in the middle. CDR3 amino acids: CASSPGRNTGELFF. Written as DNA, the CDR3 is TGTGCCAGCAGCCCGGGAAGGAACACCGGGGAGCTGTTTTTT.

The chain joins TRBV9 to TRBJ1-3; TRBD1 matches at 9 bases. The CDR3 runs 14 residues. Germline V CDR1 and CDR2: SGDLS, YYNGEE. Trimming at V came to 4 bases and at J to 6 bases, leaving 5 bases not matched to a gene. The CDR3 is CASSSGTGINTIYF. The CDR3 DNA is TGTGCCAGCAGCTCCGGGACAGGGATAAACACCATATATTTT.

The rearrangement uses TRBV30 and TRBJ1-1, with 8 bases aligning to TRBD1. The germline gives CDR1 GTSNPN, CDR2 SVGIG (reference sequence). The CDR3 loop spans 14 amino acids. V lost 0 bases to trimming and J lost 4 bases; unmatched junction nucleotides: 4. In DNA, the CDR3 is TGTGCCTGGAGTGTACGGACAGGGTTCACTGAAGCTTTCTTT. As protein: CAWSVRTGFTEAFF.

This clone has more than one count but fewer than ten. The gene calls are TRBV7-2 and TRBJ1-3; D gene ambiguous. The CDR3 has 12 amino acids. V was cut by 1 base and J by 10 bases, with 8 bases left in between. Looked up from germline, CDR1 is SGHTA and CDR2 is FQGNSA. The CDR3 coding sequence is TGTGCCAGCAGCTTAGATCTGAGTACCATATATTTT. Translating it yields CASSLDLSTIYF.

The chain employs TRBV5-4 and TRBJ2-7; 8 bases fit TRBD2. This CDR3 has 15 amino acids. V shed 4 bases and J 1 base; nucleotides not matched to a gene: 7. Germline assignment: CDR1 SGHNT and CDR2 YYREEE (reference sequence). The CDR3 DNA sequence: TGTGCCAGCAGCCCGGGAGGGGACAATTCCTACGAGCAGTACTTC. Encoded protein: CASSPGGDNSYEQYF.

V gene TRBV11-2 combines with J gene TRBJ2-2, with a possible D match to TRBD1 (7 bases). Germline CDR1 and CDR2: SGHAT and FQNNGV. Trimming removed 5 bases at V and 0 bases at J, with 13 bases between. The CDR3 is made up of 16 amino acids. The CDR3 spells CASSRRGATNTGELFF. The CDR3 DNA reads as TGTGCCAGCAGCCGCAGGGGGGCCACGAACACCGGGGAGCTGTTTTTT.

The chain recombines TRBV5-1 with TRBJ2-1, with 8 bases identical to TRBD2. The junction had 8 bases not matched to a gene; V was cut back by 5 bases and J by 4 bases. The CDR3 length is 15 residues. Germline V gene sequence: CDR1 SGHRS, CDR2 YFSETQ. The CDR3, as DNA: TGCGCCAGCAGAACCTCGATAGCGGGGTACAATGAGCAGTTCTTC. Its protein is CASRTSIAGYNEQFF.

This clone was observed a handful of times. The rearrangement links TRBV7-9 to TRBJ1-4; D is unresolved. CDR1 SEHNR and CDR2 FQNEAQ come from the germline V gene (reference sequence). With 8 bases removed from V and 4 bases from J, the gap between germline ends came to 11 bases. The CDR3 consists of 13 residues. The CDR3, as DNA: TGTGCCAGCGCGGGCTCACTTAATGAAAAACTGTTTTTT. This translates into CASAGSLNEKLFF.

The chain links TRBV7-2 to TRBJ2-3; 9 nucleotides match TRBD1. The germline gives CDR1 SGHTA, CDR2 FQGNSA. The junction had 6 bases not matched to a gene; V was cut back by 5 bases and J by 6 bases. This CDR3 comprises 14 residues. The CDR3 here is CASSPGTGQDTQYF. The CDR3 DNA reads TGTGCCAGCAGCCCTGGGACAGGGCAGGATACGCAGTATTTT.

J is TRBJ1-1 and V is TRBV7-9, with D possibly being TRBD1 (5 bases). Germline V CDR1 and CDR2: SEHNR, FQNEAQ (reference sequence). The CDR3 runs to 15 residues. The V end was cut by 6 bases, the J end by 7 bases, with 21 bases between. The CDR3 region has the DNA TGTGCCAGCAGACTGCCCCAGGGTGGGGTGGGTGAAGCTTTCTTT. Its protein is CASRLPQGGVGEAFF.

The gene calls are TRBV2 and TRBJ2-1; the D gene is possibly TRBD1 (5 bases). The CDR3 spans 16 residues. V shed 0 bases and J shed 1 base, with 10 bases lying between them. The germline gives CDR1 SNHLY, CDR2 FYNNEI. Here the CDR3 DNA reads TGTGCCAGCAGTGAAGCGGTAGGGGTGTCCTACAATGAGCAGTTCTTC. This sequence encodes CASSEAVGVSYNEQFF.

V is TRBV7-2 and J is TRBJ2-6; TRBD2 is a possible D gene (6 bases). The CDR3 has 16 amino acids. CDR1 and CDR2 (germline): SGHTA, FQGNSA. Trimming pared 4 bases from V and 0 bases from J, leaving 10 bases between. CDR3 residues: CASSSDGSSGANVLTF. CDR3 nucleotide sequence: TGTGCCAGCAGCTCCGACGGGAGCTCTGGGGCCAACGTCCTGACTTTC. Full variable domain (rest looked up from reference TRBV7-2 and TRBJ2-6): GAGVSQSPSNKVTEKGKDVELRCDPISGHTALYWYRQSLGQGLEFLIYFQGNSAPDKSGLPSDRFSAERTGGSVSTLTIQRTQQEDSAVYLCASSSDGSSGANVLTFGAGSRLTVL.

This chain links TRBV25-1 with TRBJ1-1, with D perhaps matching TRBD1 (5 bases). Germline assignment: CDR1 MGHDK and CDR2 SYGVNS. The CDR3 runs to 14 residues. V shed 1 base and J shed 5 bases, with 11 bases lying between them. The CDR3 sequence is CASSESQGMTEAFF. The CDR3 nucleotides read TGTGCCAGCAGTGAATCCCAGGGAATGACTGAAGCTTTCTTT. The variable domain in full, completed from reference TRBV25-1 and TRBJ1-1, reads EADIYQTPRYLVIGTGKKITLECSQTMGHDKMYWYQQDPGMELHLIHYSYGVNSTEKGDLSSESTVSRIRTEHFPLTLESARPSHTSQYLCASSESQGMTEAFFGQGTRLTVV.

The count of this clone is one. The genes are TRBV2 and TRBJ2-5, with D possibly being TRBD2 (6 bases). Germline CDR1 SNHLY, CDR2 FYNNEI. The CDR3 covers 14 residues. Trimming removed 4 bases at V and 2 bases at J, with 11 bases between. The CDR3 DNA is TGTGCCAGCAGTGCTGTCCGGGGGCAAGAGACCCAGTACTTC. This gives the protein CASSAVRGQETQYF.